The 8 T cell receptor beta chains presented below share a single source sample, sequenced in a study of blood T cell repertoires in COVID-19. TCRdb's table, derived via immunoSEQ multiplex PCR, lists solely in-frame clones and lacks some. This table holds approximately 40,000 clones, about 85% found once. The sequencing input was peripheral blood. The origin of the receptors is a man between 50 and 59 years old in a cohort sampled during active COVID-19.

The chain recombines TRBV4-1 with TRBJ2-7; no firm D call. Germline-derived CDR1 and CDR2 are MGHRA and YSYEKL. The CDR3 is 13 amino acids. V was cut by 2 bases and J by 1 base, with 6 bases left in between. The CDR3 sequence: CASSQTKSYEQYF. The CDR3 nucleotides read TGCGCCAGCAGCCAAACAAAATCCTACGAGCAGTACTTC.

The chain couples TRBV29-1 to TRBJ2-7, with 10 bases aligning to TRBD2. Trimming at V came to 5 bases and at J to 4 bases, leaving 5 bases not matched to a gene. The CDR3 has 13 amino acids. In germline, CDR1 is SQVTM, CDR2 ANQGSEA. CDR3 sequence reads: CSVSGGASYEQYF. The DNA of the CDR3 is TGCAGCGTTAGCGGGGGGGCCTCTTACGAGCAGTACTTC.

The chain carries TRBV19 and TRBJ2-1, with TRBD2 matching 8 bases. Germline V gene sequence: CDR1 LNHDA, CDR2 SQIVND (reference sequence). The V segment lost 5 bases and the J segment 6 bases; nucleotides outside the gene matches: 6. This CDR3 contains 14 residues. The CDR3 loop reads CASSFQREINEQFF. CDR3 coding DNA: TGTGCCAGTAGTTTCCAGCGGGAGATCAATGAGCAGTTCTTC.

V is TRBV3-1 (or the pseudogene TRBV3-2) and J is TRBJ2-1; tentatively, D is TRBD2 (6 bases). The CDR3 totals 15 residues. V was cut by 1 base and J by 6 bases, with 13 bases left in between. Germline CDR1 is LGHDT and CDR2 is YNNKEL (reference sequence). CDR3 nucleotides: TGTGCCAGCAGCCAAGGGCGGGAATGGTCCAATGAGCAGTTCTTC. It yields the protein CASSQGREWSNEQFF.

This rearrangement joins TRBV18 to TRBJ2-3, with 8 bases lining up with TRBD2. This CDR3 is built from 14 residues. CDR1 KGHSH and CDR2 LQKENI come from the germline V gene. V was clipped by 3 bases and J by 4 bases; unmatched bases: 3. The CDR3 DNA is TGTGCCAGCTCACCCGAAGCGGGAGCAGATACGCAGTATTTT. Residues: CASSPEAGADTQYF.

The chain joins TRBV4-1 to TRBJ1-2, with 8 bases matching TRBD1. Trimming took 4 bases from V and 8 from J; bases not matched to a gene: 6. The CDR3 extends over 13 amino acids. CDR1 is MGHRA, CDR2 YSYEKL, per germline. CDR3 amino acids: CASSPGGATGYTF. In DNA, the CDR3 is TGCGCCAGCAGCCCAGGGGGCGCGACCGGCTACACCTTC.

The rearrangement links TRBV6-5 to TRBJ1-2; D perhaps matches TRBD1 (6 bases). CDR1 MNHEY and CDR2 SVGAGI come from the germline V gene. The CDR3 covers 15 residues. V was shortened by 0 bases and J by 5 bases, with 13 bases between the two germline ends. CDR3 nucleotides: TGTGCCAGCAGTTACTCACAGGGTGCAGGATATGGCTACACCTTC. This gives the protein CASSYSQGAGYGYTF.

V is TRBV9 and J is TRBJ2-2, with a tentative D call TRBD1 (5 bases). V lost 3 bases and J 2 bases, leaving 20 bases between the germline ends. Germline lookup yields CDR1 SGDLS and CDR2 YYNGEE. The CDR3 consists of 18 residues. CDR3 nucleotide sequence: TGTGCCAGCAGCGCAAACCCCAGGGCCTCTCAAAACACCGGGGAGCTGTTTTTT. Translation: CASSANPRASQNTGELFF. Using reference TRBV9 and TRBJ2-2 for the parts outside the CDR3, the full variable domain is DSGVTQTPKHLITATGQRVTLRCSPRSGDLSVYWYQQSLDQGLQFLIQYYNGEERAKGNILERFSAQQFPDLHSELNLSSLELGDSALYFCASSANPRASQNTGELFFGEGSRLTVL.